This T cell receptor (beta chain) was retrieved from a study of T cell changes during pregnancy in multiple sclerosis. Libraries were prepared by immunoSEQ multiplex PCR; TCRdb keeps only in-frame clonotypes and omits some of them. The sample comprises 20,000 to 25,000 clones, roughly 80% of which are singletons, and about 15% rests with the top ten. CDR1 and CDR2 (germline): SGHTA, FQGNSA. The CDR3 extends over 16 amino acids. The ends were cut back, 5 bases at V and 5 bases at J, with 20 bases in the middle. Sequencing used CD8+ T cells from peripheral blood mononuclear cells, obtained in the first trimester of pregnancy. This clonotype was obtained from a female donor in good health, enrolled as a control in a pregnancy study. This chain joins TRBV7-2 and TRBJ2-3; D is possibly TRBD2 (6 bases). The CDR3 DNA reads TGTGCCAGCAGCGCAATGGACTACTTTCCGGGAGATACGCAGTATTTT. Protein sequence: CASSAMDYFPGDTQYF.